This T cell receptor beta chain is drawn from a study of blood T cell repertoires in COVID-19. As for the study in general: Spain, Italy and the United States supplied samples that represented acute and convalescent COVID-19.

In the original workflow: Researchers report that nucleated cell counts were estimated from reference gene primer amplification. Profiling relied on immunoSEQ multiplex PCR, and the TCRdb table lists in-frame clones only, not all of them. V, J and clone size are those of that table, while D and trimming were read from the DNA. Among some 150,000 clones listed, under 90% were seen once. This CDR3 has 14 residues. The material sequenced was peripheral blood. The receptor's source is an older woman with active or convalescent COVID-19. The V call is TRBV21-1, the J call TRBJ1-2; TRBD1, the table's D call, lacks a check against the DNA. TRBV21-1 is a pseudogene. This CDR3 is CASSYRVSDYGYTF. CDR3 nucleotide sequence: TGTGCCAGCAGCTACAGGGTTAGCGACTATGGCTACACCTTC.